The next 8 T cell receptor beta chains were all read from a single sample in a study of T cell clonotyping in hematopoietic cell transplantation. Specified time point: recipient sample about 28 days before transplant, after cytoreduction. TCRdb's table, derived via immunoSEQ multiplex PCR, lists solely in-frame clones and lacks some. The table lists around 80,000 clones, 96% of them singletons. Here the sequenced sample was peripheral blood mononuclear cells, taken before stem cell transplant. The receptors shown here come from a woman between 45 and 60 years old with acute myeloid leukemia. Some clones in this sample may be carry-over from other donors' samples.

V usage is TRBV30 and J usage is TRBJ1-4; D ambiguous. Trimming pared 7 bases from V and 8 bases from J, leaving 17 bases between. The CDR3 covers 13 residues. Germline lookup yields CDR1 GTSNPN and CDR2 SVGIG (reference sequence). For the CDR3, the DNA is TGTGCCTACGCGACCGATTCGGGCGAAAAACTGTTTTTT. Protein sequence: CAYATDSGEKLFF.

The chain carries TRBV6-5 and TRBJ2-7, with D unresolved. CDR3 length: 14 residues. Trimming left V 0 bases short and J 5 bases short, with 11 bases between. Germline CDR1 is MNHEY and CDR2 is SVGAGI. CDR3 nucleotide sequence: TGTGCCAGCAGTTACTCGAGAACAAACCACGAGCAGTACTTC. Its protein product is CASSYSRTNHEQYF.

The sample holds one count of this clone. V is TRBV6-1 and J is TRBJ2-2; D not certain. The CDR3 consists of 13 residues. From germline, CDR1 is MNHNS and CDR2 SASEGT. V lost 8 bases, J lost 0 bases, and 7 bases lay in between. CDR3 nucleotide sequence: TGTGCCAGCCGATCCACGAACACCGGGGAGCTGTTTTTT. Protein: CASRSTNTGELFF.

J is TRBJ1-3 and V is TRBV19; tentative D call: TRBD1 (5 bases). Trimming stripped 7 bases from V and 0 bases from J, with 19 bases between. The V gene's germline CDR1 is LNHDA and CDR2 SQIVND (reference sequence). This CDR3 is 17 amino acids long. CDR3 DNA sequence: TGTGCCAGTAAAACCGGGACGGACCTTTTCTCTGGAAACACCATATATTTT. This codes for CASKTGTDLFSGNTIYF. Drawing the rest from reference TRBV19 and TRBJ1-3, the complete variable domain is DGGITQSPKYLFRKEGQNVTLSCEQNLNHDAMYWYRQDPGQGLRLIYYSQIVNDFQKGDIAEGYSVSREKKESFPLTVTSAQKNPTAFYLCASKTGTDLFSGNTIYFGEGSWLTVV.

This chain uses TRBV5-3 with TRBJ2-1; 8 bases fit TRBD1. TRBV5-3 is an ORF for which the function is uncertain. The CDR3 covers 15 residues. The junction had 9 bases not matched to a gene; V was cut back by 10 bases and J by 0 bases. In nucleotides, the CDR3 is TGTGCCCCACCAGCCAGGGGGCTCTCCTACAATGAGCAGTTCTTC. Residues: CAPPARGLSYNEQFF.

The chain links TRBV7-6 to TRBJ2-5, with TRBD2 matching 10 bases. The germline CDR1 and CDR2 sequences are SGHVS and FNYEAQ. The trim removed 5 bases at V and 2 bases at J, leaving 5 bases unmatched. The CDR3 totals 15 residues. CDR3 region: CASSPGTSVQETQYF. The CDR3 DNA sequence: TGTGCCAGCAGCCCCGGGACTAGCGTTCAAGAGACCCAGTACTTC.

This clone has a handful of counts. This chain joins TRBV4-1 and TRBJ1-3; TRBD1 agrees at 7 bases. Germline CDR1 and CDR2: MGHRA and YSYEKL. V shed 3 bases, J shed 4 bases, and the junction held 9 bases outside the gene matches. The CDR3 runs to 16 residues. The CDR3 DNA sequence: TGCGCCAGCAGCCAGACATTAACAGGGGTCGGAAACACCATATATTTT. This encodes CASSQTLTGVGNTIYF.

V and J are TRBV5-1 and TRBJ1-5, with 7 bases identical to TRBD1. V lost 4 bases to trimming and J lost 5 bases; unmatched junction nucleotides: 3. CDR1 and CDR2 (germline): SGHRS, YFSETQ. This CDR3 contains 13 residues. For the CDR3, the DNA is TGCGCCAGCAGCGTCGACAGGGATCAGCCCCAGCATTTT. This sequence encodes CASSVDRDQPQHF.